These 23 T cell receptor beta chains were sequenced from one sample in a study of T cell responses to AZD1222 COVID-19 vaccine. The table came from immunoSEQ multiplex PCR; TCRdb's copy has only in-frame clones and leaves some out. The sample lists roughly 130,000 clones, just over 85% occurring once. The material sequenced was peripheral blood, taken on day 0 of AZD1222 vaccination. Receptors were obtained from an adult in good health.

The CDR3 bases are TGTGCCAGCAGGGGAACAGATTCCATCTCCTACGAGCAGTACTTC. Amino acid sequence: CASRGTDSISYEQYF. The rearrangement links TRBV6-5 to TRBJ2-7; D is unclear. V was cut by 6 bases and J by 0 bases, with 15 bases left in between. CDR1 MNHEY and CDR2 SVGAGI come from the germline V gene. The CDR3 covers 15 residues.

The genes are TRBV10-3 and TRBJ2-7, with D maybe TRBD1 (7 bases). CDR1 is ENHRY, CDR2 SYGVKD, per germline. CDR3 length equals 14 residues. Trimming removed 0 bases at V and 6 bases at J, with 12 bases between. The CDR3 protein is CAISESNRGGEQYF. In nucleotides, the CDR3 is TGTGCCATCAGTGAGTCGAACAGGGGAGGCGAGCAGTACTTC.

This clone occurred a few times. CDR3 sequence reads: CASSQNRLGLAGGRTQETQYF. For the CDR3, the DNA is TGCGCCAGCAGCCAAAATCGACTTGGACTAGCGGGGGGGAGGACTCAAGAGACCCAGTACTTC. This chain connects TRBV4-3 to TRBJ2-5; 15 nucleotides line up with TRBD2. The junction had 15 bases not matched to a gene; V was cut back by 2 bases and J by 2 bases. Germline V CDR1 and CDR2: LGHNA, YSLEER. The CDR3 is made up of 21 amino acids.

V usage is TRBV2 and J usage is TRBJ1-5; the D gene is possibly TRBD1 (5 bases). The CDR3 is 14 amino acids. Germline assignment: CDR1 SNHLY and CDR2 FYNNEI. The germline V and J ends were trimmed by 4 bases and 6 bases, with 13 bases remaining between them. CDR3 bases: TGTGCCAGCAGTGTCCAGGGTGAGGGTCAGCCCCAGCATTTT. The encoded protein is CASSVQGEGQPQHF.

This chain uses TRBV19 with TRBJ1-2, with no clear D. Germline-derived CDR1 and CDR2 are LNHDA and SQIVND (reference sequence). CDR3 length: 13 amino acids. The germline V and J ends were trimmed by 7 bases and 5 bases, with 14 bases remaining between them. In DNA, the CDR3 is TGTGCCAGTACTGAGGGAGTCCTTTATGGCTACACCTTC. Residues: CASTEGVLYGYTF.

This chain links TRBV19 with TRBJ1-5; D unclear. Germline lookup yields CDR1 LNHDA and CDR2 SQIVND (reference sequence). This CDR3 contains 14 residues. Trimming pared 6 bases from V and 4 bases from J, leaving 13 bases between. CDR3 protein: CASSPVEGNQPQHF. The CDR3 DNA is TGTGCCAGTAGCCCCGTTGAGGGAAATCAGCCCCAGCATTTT.

This clone was counted only a few times. The gene calls are TRBV6-5 and TRBJ2-7, with 7 bases fitting TRBD1. The CDR3 runs 11 residues. In germline, CDR1 is MNHEY, CDR2 SVGAGI. V dropped 7 bases and J dropped 3; count of bases not matched to a gene: 0. The CDR3 loop is CASNRGYEQYF. CDR3 coding DNA: TGTGCCAGCAACAGGGGCTACGAGCAGTACTTC.

This chain joins TRBV4-2 and TRBJ1-3; no clear D gene. Trimming removed 3 bases at V and 3 bases at J, with 12 bases between. This CDR3 is 15 amino acids long. The germline CDR1 and CDR2 sequences are LGHNA and YNFKEQ. The CDR3 DNA sequence: TGTGCCAGCAGCCAGGCCAGAGGTGGTGGAAACACCATATATTTT. As protein: CASSQARGGGNTIYF.

The chain carries TRBV19 and TRBJ2-5; D ambiguous. Germline CDR1 LNHDA, CDR2 SQIVND (reference sequence). This CDR3 is built from 11 residues. V shed 5 bases and J shed 0 bases, with 1 base lying between them. The CDR3 loop reads CASSYQETQYF. CDR3 in DNA: TGTGCCAGTAGTTACCAAGAGACCCAGTACTTC.

J is TRBJ1-2 and V is TRBV27; the D is unclear. V dropped 5 bases and J dropped 6 bases, with 16 bases sitting between them. In germline, CDR1 is MNHEY, CDR2 SMNVEV (reference sequence). The CDR3 is made up of 14 amino acids. The CDR3 region is CASSPYIESNGYTF. The CDR3 DNA reads as TGTGCCAGCAGTCCGTACATCGAAAGCAATGGCTACACCTTC.

This chain uses TRBV19 with TRBJ2-1, with TRBD1 as a possible D gene (6 bases). The CDR3 is made up of 15 amino acids. Between the trimmed V and J ends, which lost 4 bases and 9 bases, there was a span of 19 bases. The germline V gene has CDR1 LNHDA and CDR2 SQIVND (reference sequence). The CDR3 DNA sequence: TGTGCCAGTAGTAACCTCAGGGGATCCCGGGGTGAGCAGTTCTTC. It is translated as CASSNLRGSRGEQFF.

The V gene is TRBV6-4, the J gene TRBJ2-7, with D maybe TRBD2 (5 bases). CDR1 and CDR2 (germline): MRHNA, SNTAGT. This CDR3 contains 14 residues. Trimming left V 4 bases short and J 2 bases short, with 12 bases between. CDR3 in DNA: TGTGCCAGCAGTGCTACTGTGAGGGCCTACGAGCAGTACTTC. Translating gives CASSATVRAYEQYF.

This chain connects TRBV28 to TRBJ1-1; TRBD1 matches 12 bases. The V gene end was trimmed by 6 bases and the J gene end by 3 bases; junction bases not matched to a gene: 11. CDR1 and CDR2 from the germline V gene are MDHEN and SYDVKM. The CDR3 consists of 17 residues. Here the CDR3 reads CASRPGQGAFKDTEAFF. Here the CDR3 DNA reads TGTGCCAGCAGACCGGGACAGGGGGCTTTTAAGGACACTGAAGCTTTCTTT.

CDR3: CASSTLGGGGEQYF. The CDR3 DNA reads as TGTGCCAGCAGTACTCTTGGAGGGGGCGGTGAGCAGTACTTC. V and J are TRBV7-9 and TRBJ2-7, with D maybe TRBD1 (7 bases). The CDR3 covers 14 residues. The V end lost 6 bases, the J end lost 7 bases, and 19 bases lay between the germline ends. CDR1 and CDR2 (germline): SEHNR, FQNEAQ (reference sequence).

The genes are TRBV28 and TRBJ1-1, with D perhaps TRBD1 (6 bases). Between the trimmed V and J ends, which lost 2 bases and 7 bases, there was a span of 17 bases. The V gene's germline CDR1 is MDHEN and CDR2 SYDVKM. This CDR3 comprises 15 residues. The CDR3 sequence is CASSLRVRGGFEAFF. DNA for the CDR3: TGTGCCAGCAGTTTAAGAGTCAGGGGAGGTTTTGAAGCTTTCTTT.

V usage is TRBV9 and J usage is TRBJ1-6; 9 nucleotides align to TRBD1. CDR1 SGDLS and CDR2 YYNGEE come from the germline V gene. The CDR3 length is 16 residues. J lost 13 bases, V lost 0 bases, and 11 bases had no gene match. DNA for the CDR3: TGTGCCAGCAGCGTAGACGGGACAGGGAGTTTAGGGCCCCTCCACTTT. Translating gives CASSVDGTGSLGPLHF.

The chain uses TRBV3-1 (or the pseudogene TRBV3-2) and TRBJ1-5; 8 positions match TRBD1. The germline V gene has CDR1 LGHDT and CDR2 YNNKEL (reference sequence). The CDR3 consists of 17 residues. J gave up 4 bases and V 4 bases, and 12 bases lay outside the gene matches. CDR3 region: CASSLHLGTGLNQPQHF. The DNA of the CDR3 is TGTGCCAGCAGCCTTCACCTCGGGACAGGCTTAAATCAGCCCCAGCATTTT.

This chain links TRBV19 with TRBJ2-3; 9 bases fit TRBD2. V was pared by 11 bases and J by 0 bases, with 21 bases of the junction left unmatched. This CDR3 has 19 residues. In germline, CDR1 is LNHDA, CDR2 SQIVND (reference sequence). In nucleotides, the CDR3 is TGTGCCTCCCCCCCCGCCCCCCACCCGACTAGCGGTAGCACAGATACGCAGTATTTT. Its translation is CASPPAPHPTSGSTDTQYF.

The V and J genes are TRBV29-1 and TRBJ2-3, with 10 bases aligning to TRBD2. In germline, CDR1 is SQVTM, CDR2 ANQGSEA. V lost 5 bases, J lost 3 bases, and 5 bases stayed unmatched. The CDR3 extends over 14 amino acids. In DNA form, the CDR3 reads TGCAGCGTTTCCAGCGGGGGGGCAACAGATACGCAGTATTTT. This gives the protein CSVSSGGATDTQYF.

V is TRBV3-1 (or the pseudogene TRBV3-2) and J is TRBJ1-6; a possible D gene is TRBD1 (5 bases). V lost 6 bases to trimming and J lost 0 bases, with 15 bases between them. The CDR3 totals 17 residues. Germline CDR1 reads LGHDT; CDR2 reads YNNKEL (reference sequence). CDR3: CASREGLGSSYNSPLHF. CDR3 bases: TGTGCCAGCAGAGAGGGACTGGGGAGCTCCTATAATTCACCCCTCCACTTT.

The chain employs TRBV6-2 or TRBV6-3 and TRBJ1-4, with 10 nucleotides matching TRBD1. The CDR3 extends over 18 amino acids. With V trimmed by 4 bases and J by 1 base, 9 bases remained unmatched. CDR1 is MNHEY and CDR2 is SVGEGT in the germline V gene. CDR3 protein: CASSSGDRGGGTNEKLFF. In DNA, the CDR3 is TGTGCCAGCAGTTCCGGGGACAGGGGAGGAGGAACTAATGAAAAACTGTTTTTT.

This clone showed up many times. The chain links TRBV6-5 to TRBJ2-7; 8 bases are shared with TRBD2. The germline CDR1 and CDR2 sequences are MNHEY and SVGAGI. The CDR3 spans 14 residues. V lost 7 bases and J lost 1; bases outside the gene matches: 6. CDR3 bases: TGTGCCAGCAAGCAGACTAGCGTTTCCTACGAGCAGTACTTC. Translated, it gives CASKQTSVSYEQYF.

In its sample, this clone was seen a few times. The J gene is TRBJ2-2, the V gene TRBV7-8; 8 bases fit TRBD2. V lost 4 bases and J lost 4; bases outside the gene matches: 8. Germline CDR1 is SGHVS and CDR2 is FQNEAQ. This CDR3 spans 16 amino acids. The CDR3 protein is CASSSGTRRTTGELFF. CDR3 sequence (DNA): TGTGCCAGCAGCTCCGGGACTAGGAGAACCACCGGGGAGCTGTTTTTT.